This is a list of T cell receptor beta chains from one sample in a study of blood T cell repertoires in COVID-19. The method was immunoSEQ multiplex PCR; TCRdb's version includes in-frame clones alone and lacks a portion of them. The sample has just under 50,000 clones, 90% seen once. The sample consisted of peripheral blood. These receptors all stem from a human donor in a cohort sampled during active COVID-19. Both conserved end residues are part of each CDR3. D genes are given only for firm matches. Part of the rows lack a size; the others show once, few, many or a class for expanded clones.

J gene,clone size,D gene,V gene,CDR3 DNA,CDR3 protein
TRBJ2-2,.,TRBD2,TRBV7-9,TGTGCCAGCAGTCGATTCCTAGCGGACTACACCGGGGAGCTGTTTTTT,CASSRFLADYTGELFF
TRBJ1-1,few,TRBD1,TRBV10-2,TGCGCCAGCAGTGAGGTGGGACAGGGGGCCACTGAAGCTTTCTTT,CASSEVGQGATEAFF
TRBJ1-2,once,TRBD1,TRBV28,TGTGCCAGCAGCACTGACAGGGTACAAGGCTACACCTTC,CASSTDRVQGYTF
TRBJ1-2,.,.,TRBV5-4,TGTGCCAGCAGCGCAGGACAGAGAGACTATGGCTACACCTTC,CASSAGQRDYGYTF
TRBJ1-4,few,.,TRBV4-1,TGCGCCAGCAGCCCCTGGACAGCTTATGAAAAACTGTTTTTT,CASSPWTAYEKLFF
TRBJ2-7,.,TRBD2,TRBV7-9,TGTGCCAGCAGCTCGGGACTAGCGGGAGGGTCCACTTGGTCCTACGAGCAGTACTTC,CASSSGLAGGSTWSYEQYF
TRBJ1-5,.,.,TRBV5-1,TGCGCCAGCAGCTTGATTGGCAGGGCGGATCAGCCCCAGCATTTT,CASSLIGRADQPQHF
TRBJ2-5,.,.,TRBV19,TGTGCCAGTAGAACCGCCGGCGCAGGGCAAGAGACCCAGTACTTC,CASRTAGAGQETQYF
TRBJ2-2,.,TRBD2,TRBV5-1,TGCGCCAGCAGCTGGGCGGTCGGACTAGCGGGAGAAACCGGGGAGCTGTTTTTT,CASSWAVGLAGETGELFF
TRBJ1-3,.,.,TRBV5-1,TGCGCCAGCAGCAACCATACAGGGTCTGGAAACACCATATATTTT,CASSNHTGSGNTIYF
TRBJ1-5,.,TRBD1,TRBV18,TGTGCCAGCTCACCTGGACAGGGGCCCAATCAGCCCCAGCATTTT,CASSPGQGPNQPQHF
TRBJ2-7,.,.,TRBV7-9,TGTGCCAGCAGCTTAGTAGGAGTCTACGAGCAGTACTTC,CASSLVGVYEQYF
TRBJ1-4,.,.,TRBV6-1,TGTGCCAGCAGTGCTCGAGGGGGGGGGACTAATGAAAAACTGTTTTTT,CASSARGGGTNEKLFF
TRBJ1-4,.,.,TRBV4-1,TGCGCCAGCAGCGTACGAGACAGTCCCCCTAATGAAAAACTGTTTTTT,CASSVRDSPPNEKLFF